These 12 T cell receptor beta chains originate from one sample sequenced in a study of a mutant IDH1 vaccine in newly diagnosed glioma. Sequencing used immunoSEQ multiplex PCR; TCRdb keeps in-frame clones, though not all of them. There are 25,000 to 40,000 clones in the sample; 78% occur only once, and about 11% lies in the top ten. Stated time point: week 35, safety follow-up. Mutant IDH1 20-mer peptide, at 300 ug, made up each vaccine dose, with topical imiquimod. No antigens are known for them. The sequencing here drew on PBMCs, taken from a glioma patient whose treatment included an IDH1 peptide vaccine. These receptors were taken from a woman in her thirties or forties with glioma.

This rearrangement joins TRBV7-9 to TRBJ2-5; 9 bases map to TRBD2. The CDR3 runs to 13 residues. Trimming took 7 bases from V and 5 from J; bases not matched to a gene: 5. Per the germline V gene, CDR1 is SEHNR and CDR2 is FQNEAQ (reference sequence). The CDR3: CASIPAGGETQYF. The CDR3 coding sequence is TGTGCCAGCATCCCAGCGGGGGGCGAGACCCAGTACTTC. The variable domain in full, completed from reference TRBV7-9 and TRBJ2-5, reads DTGVSQNPRHKITKRGQNVTFRCDPISEHNRLYWYRQTLGQGPEFLTYFQNEAQLEKSRLLSDRFSAERPKGSFSTLEIQRTEQGDSAMYLCASIPAGGETQYFGPGTRLLVL.

This clone was counted once. V gene TRBV5-8 combines with J gene TRBJ2-7; D assignment may be TRBD1 or TRBD2 (5 bases each). Trimming pared 4 bases from V and 3 bases from J, leaving 20 bases between. The CDR3 extends over 16 amino acids. Germline V gene lookup returns CDR1 SGHTS and CDR2 YDEGEE. In DNA, the CDR3 is TGTGCCAGCAGCCGGTGGTCAGGGAGTGGATTCTACGAGCAGTACTTC. This gives the protein CASSRWSGSGFYEQYF.

The chain has TRBV14 and TRBJ2-3, with 9 bases that match TRBD2. The CDR3 spans 17 residues. Germline assignment: CDR1 SGHDN and CDR2 FVKESK. J lost 6 bases, V lost 4 bases, and 14 bases had no gene match. CDR3 bases: TGTGCCAGCAGCCCCCTAGCGGGGAATCTGGCCGGGGATACGCAGTATTTT. Its translation: CASSPLAGNLAGDTQYF.

The chain carries TRBV29-1 and TRBJ1-2, with no clear D. Trimming removed 1 base at V and 8 bases at J, with 11 bases between. This CDR3 has 12 amino acids. CDR1 and CDR2 (germline): SQVTM, ANQGSEA. The CDR3 loop reads CSVEGARAGYTF. The CDR3 bases are TGCAGCGTTGAAGGGGCAAGAGCGGGCTACACCTTC.

This sequence joins TRBV6-4 and TRBJ2-1, with 8 nucleotides matching TRBD2. The CDR3 has 15 residues. Looked up from germline, CDR1 is MRHNA and CDR2 is SNTAGT. With 4 bases clipped from V and 3 bases from J, the junction kept 5 bases outside the gene matches. The CDR3 bases are TGTGCCAGCAGTGTTAGCGGGGAAAACTACAATGAGCAGTTCTTC. It encodes CASSVSGENYNEQFF.

This chain connects TRBV5-1 to TRBJ2-2; D gene uncertain. The CDR3 covers 16 residues. CDR1 is SGHRS, CDR2 YFSETQ, per germline. The V and J ends lost 0 bases and 0 bases respectively, with 9 bases between them. CDR3 nucleotide sequence: TGCGCCAGCAGCTTGGCACCACCTACGAACACCGGGGAGCTGTTTTTT. This encodes CASSLAPPTNTGELFF. The variable domain in full, completed from reference TRBV5-1 and TRBJ2-2, reads KAGVTQTPRYLIKTRGQQVTLSCSPISGHRSVSWYQQTPGQGLQFLFEYFSETQRNKGNFPGRFSGRQFSNSRSEMNVSTLELGDSALYLCASSLAPPTNTGELFFGEGSRLTVL.

The V and J genes are TRBV9 and TRBJ2-2, with D perhaps TRBD1 or TRBD2 (5 bases each). Trimming left V 4 bases short and J 5 bases short, with 15 bases between. CDR3 length: 15 amino acids. The germline gives CDR1 SGDLS, CDR2 YYNGEE. The CDR3 loop reads CASSPRGAATGELFF. CDR3 DNA sequence: TGTGCCAGCAGCCCTCGAGGGGCCGCGACCGGGGAGCTGTTTTTT.

This chain uses TRBV7-6 with TRBJ1-2; D not resolved. Deletions cut 1 base from V and 7 bases from J, with 13 bases between. CDR1 and CDR2 from the germline V gene are SGHVS and FNYEAQ. CDR3 length: 14 amino acids. The CDR3 DNA follows: TGTGCCAGCAGCTTAGGCGTTAGGGAGGGTGGCTACACCTTC. This translates into CASSLGVREGGYTF.

The chain couples TRBV7-6 to TRBJ2-5; 8 nucleotides agree with TRBD1. Germline lookup yields CDR1 SGHVS and CDR2 FNYEAQ. The CDR3 sequence is 15 residues long. With 1 base clipped from V and 5 bases from J, the junction kept 6 bases outside the gene matches. CDR3 protein: CASSLGTGRLETQYF. The CDR3 DNA is TGTGCCAGCAGCTTAGGGACAGGGAGATTGGAGACCCAGTACTTC.

The chain joins TRBV7-6 to TRBJ1-4; no definite D call. The V and J ends lost 5 bases and 7 bases respectively, with 17 bases between them. The CDR3 is 15 amino acids. From germline, CDR1 is SGHVS and CDR2 FNYEAQ. The CDR3 nucleotides read TGTGCCAGCAGCCCAACCCACAGTCTTCGTGAAAAACTGTTTTTT. This encodes CASSPTHSLREKLFF.

This chain uses TRBV7-2 with TRBJ2-3; the match to TRBD1 covers 8 bases. Germline V lookup: CDR1 SGHTA, CDR2 FQGNSA. The J segment lost 4 bases and the V segment lost 3 bases, leaving 3 bases of the junction unmatched. CDR3 length: 14 residues. The CDR3 spells CASSFRGRADTQYF. In DNA, the CDR3 is TGTGCCAGCAGCTTCAGGGGGCGGGCAGATACGCAGTATTTT. Looking up the rest from reference TRBV7-2 and TRBJ2-3 gives the full variable domain: GAGVSQSPSNKVTEKGKDVELRCDPISGHTALYWYRQSLGQGLEFLIYFQGNSAPDKSGLPSDRFSAERTGGSVSTLTIQRTQQEDSAVYLCASSFRGRADTQYFGPGTRLTVL.

The V and J genes are TRBV6-5 and TRBJ1-2; D gene unclear. The CDR3 runs 12 residues. V was clipped by 4 bases and J by 6 bases, with 9 bases between them. The germline gives CDR1 MNHEY, CDR2 SVGAGI. The CDR3 coding sequence is TGTGCCAGCAGTTTCGGCCAAAATGGCTACACCTTC. Its translation is CASSFGQNGYTF.